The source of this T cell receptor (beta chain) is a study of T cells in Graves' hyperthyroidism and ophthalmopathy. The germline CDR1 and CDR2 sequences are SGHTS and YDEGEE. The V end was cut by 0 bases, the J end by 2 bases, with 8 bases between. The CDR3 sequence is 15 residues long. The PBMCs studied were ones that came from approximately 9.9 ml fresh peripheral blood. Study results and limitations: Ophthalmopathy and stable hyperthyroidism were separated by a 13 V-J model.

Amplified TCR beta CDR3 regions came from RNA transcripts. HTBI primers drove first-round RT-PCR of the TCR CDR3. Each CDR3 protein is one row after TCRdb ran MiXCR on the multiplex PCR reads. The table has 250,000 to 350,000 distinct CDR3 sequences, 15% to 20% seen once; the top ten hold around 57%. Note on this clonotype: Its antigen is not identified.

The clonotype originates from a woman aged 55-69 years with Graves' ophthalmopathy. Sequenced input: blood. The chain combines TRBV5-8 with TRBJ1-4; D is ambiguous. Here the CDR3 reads CASSLVGRTNEKLFF. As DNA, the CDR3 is TGTGCCAGCAGCTTGGTGGGTCGGACTAATGAAAAACTGTTTTTT.